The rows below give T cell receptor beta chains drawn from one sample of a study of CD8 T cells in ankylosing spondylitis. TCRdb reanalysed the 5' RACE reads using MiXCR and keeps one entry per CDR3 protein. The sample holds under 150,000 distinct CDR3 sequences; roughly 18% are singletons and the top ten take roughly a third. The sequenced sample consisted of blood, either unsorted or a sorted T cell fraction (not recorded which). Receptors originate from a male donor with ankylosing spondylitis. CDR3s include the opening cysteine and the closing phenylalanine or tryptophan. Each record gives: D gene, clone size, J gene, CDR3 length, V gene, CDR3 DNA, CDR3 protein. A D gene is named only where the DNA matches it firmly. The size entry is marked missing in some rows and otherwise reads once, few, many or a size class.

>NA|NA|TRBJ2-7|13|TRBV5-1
TGCGCCAGCAGCTTGGCGCTAGCCGGGGAGCAGTACTTC
CASSLALAGEQYF
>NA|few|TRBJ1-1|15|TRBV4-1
TGCGCCAGCAGCCAAGAAATGCAGGGGAACACTGAAGCTTTCTTT
CASSQEMQGNTEAFF
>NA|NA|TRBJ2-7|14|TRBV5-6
TGTGCCAGCAGCTTGATCCAGGGTTACTACGAGCAGTACTTC
CASSLIQGYYEQYF
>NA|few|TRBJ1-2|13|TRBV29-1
TGCAGCGTTGAAGTAGGACAGCTTTATGGCTACACCTTC
CSVEVGQLYGYTF
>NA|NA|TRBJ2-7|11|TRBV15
TGTGCCACCAGCAGAGGCTACGAGCAGTACTTC
CATSRGYEQYF
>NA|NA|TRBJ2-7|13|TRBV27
TGTGCCAGCAGCCCGACCCTTAGTGGAGAGCAGTACTTC
CASSPTLSGEQYF
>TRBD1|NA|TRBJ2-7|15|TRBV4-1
TGCGCCAGCAGCCAAGGTGTAGGGGGCATCTACGAGCAGTACTTC
CASSQGVGGIYEQYF
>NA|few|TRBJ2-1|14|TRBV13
TGTGCCAGCGGCCGGACTGACCGTTCTAATGAGCAGTTCTTC
CASGRTDRSNEQFF
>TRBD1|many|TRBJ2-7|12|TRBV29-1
TGCAGCGTTCCGACAGGGAACGACGAGCAGTACTTC
CSVPTGNDEQYF
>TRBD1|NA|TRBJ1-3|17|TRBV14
TGTGCCAGCAGCCAATCGGGACAGGGGGCTTACGGAAACACCATATATTTT
CASSQSGQGAYGNTIYF
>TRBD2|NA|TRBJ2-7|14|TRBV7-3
TGTGCCAGCAGCTATAGCGGGAGGGGATACGAGCAGTACTTC
CASSYSGRGYEQYF
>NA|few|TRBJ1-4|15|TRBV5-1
TGCGCCAGCAGCTTGGGGACACCAACTAATGAAAAACTGTTTTTT
CASSLGTPTNEKLFF
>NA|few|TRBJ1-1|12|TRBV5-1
TGCGCCAGCAGTTACGGGGGGCCAATGGCTTTCTTT
CASSYGGPMAFF
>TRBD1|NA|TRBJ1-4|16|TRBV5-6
TGTGCCAGCAGCTTACAGGGGGTACTGTCTAATGAAAAACTGTTTTTT
CASSLQGVLSNEKLFF
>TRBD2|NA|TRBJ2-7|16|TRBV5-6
TGTGCCAGCAGCTATAGCGGGAGGAGAGTCGTGTACGAGCAGTACTTC
CASSYSGRRVVYEQYF
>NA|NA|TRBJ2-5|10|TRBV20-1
TGCAGTGCTTTAAGGGAGACCCAGTACTTC
CSALRETQYF
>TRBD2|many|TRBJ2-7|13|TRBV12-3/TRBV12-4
TGTGCCAGCAGTCCGGGACTAGCCTACGAGCAGTACTTC
CASSPGLAYEQYF
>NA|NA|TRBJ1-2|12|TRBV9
TGTGCCAGCAGCGCAGAGGCAAACGGCTACACCTTC
CASSAEANGYTF
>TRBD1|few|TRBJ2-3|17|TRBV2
TGTGCCAGCAGTGAATCATTGAGGGGGCATCGCACAGATACGCAGTATTTT
CASSESLRGHRTDTQYF
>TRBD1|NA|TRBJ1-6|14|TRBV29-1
TGCAGCGTTGGACTGGACAGGGCAAATTCACCCCTCCACTTT
CSVGLDRANSPLHF
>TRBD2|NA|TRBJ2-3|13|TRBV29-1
TGCAGCGTTAAAGCGGGAGGGTTAGATACGCAGTATTTT
CSVKAGGLDTQYF
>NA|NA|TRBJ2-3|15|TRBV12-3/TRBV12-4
TGTGCCAGCAGTTATACAGTTCCTTGGGGAGATACGCAGTATTTT
CASSYTVPWGDTQYF
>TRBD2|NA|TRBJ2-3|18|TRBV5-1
TGCGCCAGCAGCGCCGGGACTAGCGGGTCCCCTAGCACAGATACGCAGTATTTT
CASSAGTSGSPSTDTQYF
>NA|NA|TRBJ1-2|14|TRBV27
TGTGCCAGCAGTTTACGGGACGATTATTATGGCTACACCTTC
CASSLRDDYYGYTF
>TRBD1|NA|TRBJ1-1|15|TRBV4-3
TGCGCCAGCAGCCAAGAAACAGGGGGGAACACTGAAGCTTTCTTT
CASSQETGGNTEAFF
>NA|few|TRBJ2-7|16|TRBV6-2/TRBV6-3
TGTGCCGGACGCATAGGGGGGAGACCTTTCTCCTACGAGCAGTACTTC
CAGRIGGRPFSYEQYF
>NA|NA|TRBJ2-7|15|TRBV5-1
TGCGCCAGCAGCTTGGCGGCACCTAGAACCTACGAGCAGTACTTC
CASSLAAPRTYEQYF
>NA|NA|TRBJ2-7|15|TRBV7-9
TGTGCCAGCAGCGACAGGACAAGCAGCTCCTACGAGCAGTACTTC
CASSDRTSSSYEQYF
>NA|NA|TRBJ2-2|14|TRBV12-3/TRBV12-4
TGTGCCAGCAGTGCGCTAGCTTTCACCGGGGAGCTGTTTTTT
CASSALAFTGELFF
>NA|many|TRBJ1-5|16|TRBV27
TGTGCCAGCAGTTTATCCGGAGTCCCGGGGGGGCAGCCCCAGCATTTT
CASSLSGVPGGQPQHF
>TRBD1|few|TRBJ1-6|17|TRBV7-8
TGTGCCAGCAGCTTAGCCGACAGGGGGACGAACAATTCACCCCTCCACTTT
CASSLADRGTNNSPLHF
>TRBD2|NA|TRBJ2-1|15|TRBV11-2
TGTGCCAGCAGCTTAGCGGGACTAGCGAACGATGAGCAGTTCTTC
CASSLAGLANDEQFF
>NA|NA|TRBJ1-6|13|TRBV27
TGTGCCAGCAGTTCGAGACATTTAGCACCCCTCCACTTT
CASSSRHLAPLHF
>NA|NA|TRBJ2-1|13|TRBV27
TGTGCCAGCAGTTTGGGCAGCGGCGATGAGCAGTTCTTC
CASSLGSGDEQFF
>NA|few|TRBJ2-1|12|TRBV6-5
TGTGCCAGCAGTGCCGGGGGCAATGAGCAGTTCTTC
CASSAGGNEQFF
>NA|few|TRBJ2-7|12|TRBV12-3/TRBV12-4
TGTGCCAGCAGTTTTCTCCCCTACGAGCAGTACTTC
CASSFLPYEQYF
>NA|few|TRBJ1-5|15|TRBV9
TGTGCCAGCAGCGTAGATGGAGGATTGAATCAGCCCCAGCATTTT
CASSVDGGLNQPQHF
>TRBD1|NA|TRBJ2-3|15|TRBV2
TGTGCCAGCAGTGGCCGGACAGGCCAGCCAGATACGCAGTATTTT
CASSGRTGQPDTQYF
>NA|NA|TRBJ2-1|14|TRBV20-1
TGCAGTGCTAGAGTGCGGGTACTCTACAATGAGCAGTTCTTC
CSARVRVLYNEQFF
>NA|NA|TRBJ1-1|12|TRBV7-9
TGTGCCAGCCCCGCCCCGAACACTGAAGCTTTCTTT
CASPAPNTEAFF
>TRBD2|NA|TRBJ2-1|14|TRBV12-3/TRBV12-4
TGTGCCAGCACCTGGAGTAGCGGGAGGTCTGAGCAGTTCTTC
CASTWSSGRSEQFF
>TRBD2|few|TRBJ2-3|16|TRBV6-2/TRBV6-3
TGTGCCAGCAGTTACCAGGTGACTAGCGGCACAGATACGCAGTATTTT
CASSYQVTSGTDTQYF
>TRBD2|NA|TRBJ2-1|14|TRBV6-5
TGTGCCAGCACTTTGACTAGCGGTTACAATGAGCAGTTCTTC
CASTLTSGYNEQFF
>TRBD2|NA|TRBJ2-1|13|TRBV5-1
TGCGCCAGCAGCCCAGGACTAGCATCTGAGCAGTTCTTC
CASSPGLASEQFF
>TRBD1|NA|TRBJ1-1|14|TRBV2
TGTGCCAGCAGGAGGACAGGGATGAACACTGAAGCTTTCTTT
CASRRTGMNTEAFF
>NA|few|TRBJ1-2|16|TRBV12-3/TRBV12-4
TGTGCCAGCAGTTTGACTCGGCAGGGACAATTATTTGGCTACACCTTC
CASSLTRQGQLFGYTF
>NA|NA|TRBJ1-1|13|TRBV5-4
TGTGCCAGCAGTTCCCGGGGGTCAACTGAAGCTTTCTTT
CASSSRGSTEAFF
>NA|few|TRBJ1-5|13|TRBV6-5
TGTGCCAGCAGTTACTCGAGCAATCAGCCCCAGCATTTT
CASSYSSNQPQHF
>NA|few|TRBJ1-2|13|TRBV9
TGTGCCAGCAGCCTCTCGACAGGTGCTGGCTACACCTTC
CASSLSTGAGYTF
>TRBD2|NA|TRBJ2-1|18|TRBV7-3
TGTGCCAGCAGCTTAGGACTAGCGGGAGGGCCTTCCTACAATGAGCAGTTCTTC
CASSLGLAGGPSYNEQFF
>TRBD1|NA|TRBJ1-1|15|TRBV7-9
TGTGCCAGCAGCTCGGCAGGGGGCCGTTACACTGAAGCTTTCTTT
CASSSAGGRYTEAFF
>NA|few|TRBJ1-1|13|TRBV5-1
TGCGCCAGCAGTCAGTGGTTGAACACTGAAGCTTTCTTT
CASSQWLNTEAFF
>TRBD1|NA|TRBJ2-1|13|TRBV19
TGTGCCAGTAGCCTGGGACAGCTTAATGAGCAGTTCTTC
CASSLGQLNEQFF
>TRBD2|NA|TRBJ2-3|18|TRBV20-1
TGCAGTGCTAAGGGACTAGCGGGATCATTAACTCGCACAGATACGCAGTATTTT
CSAKGLAGSLTRTDTQYF
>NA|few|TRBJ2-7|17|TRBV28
TGTGCCAGCAGCTCCCTGATGGCGGGACGAGCTAACTACGAGCAGTACTTC
CASSSLMAGRANYEQYF
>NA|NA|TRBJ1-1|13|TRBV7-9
TGTGCCAGCAGCCCTTCAGGGGTTCCTGAAGCTTTCTTT
CASSPSGVPEAFF
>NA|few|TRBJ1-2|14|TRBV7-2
TGTGCCAGCAGCCAACTGGACGGGGGAGGTGGCTACACCTTC
CASSQLDGGGGYTF
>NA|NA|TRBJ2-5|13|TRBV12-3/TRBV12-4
TGTGCCAGCAGTTTAGGTCTACGGGAGACCCAGTACTTC
CASSLGLRETQYF